What follows is one T cell receptor beta chain and its context. The antigen is undetermined. The sample comes from a study of cytomegalovirus exposure and HLA in healthy donors. On the study more broadly: Earlier results showed approximately 110 million unique TCR beta sequences derived from some 190 million T cells.

With 60 Vbeta and 13 Jbeta primers, the PCR was carried out. Measured with immunoSEQ multiplex PCR; TCRdb has only the in-frame clones, and not every one. The table lists about 140,000 clones, roughly three quarters of them singletons. With 3 bases removed from V and 1 base from J, the gap between germline ends came to 9 bases. In germline, CDR1 is SQVTM, CDR2 ANQGSEA. This CDR3 region has 13 residues. General study results and limits: Sequencing had likely introduced a cluster of highly shared sequence variants as an artifact. Rarity marked most TCR sequences, yet some public TCRs occurred in many donors. In a later analysis, a missense DCLRE1C variant was linked to TCR beta V- and J-gene trimming.

This sequence originates from a man aged 25 to 40 in good health and CMV-seronegative. Sequenced input: PBMCs. This chain uses TRBV29-1 with TRBJ1-1; no clear D gene. CDR3 DNA sequence: TGCAGCGTTGACCGAGATAGGAACACTGAAGCTTTCTTT. It codes for CSVDRDRNTEAFF.